The present T cell receptor beta chain was sequenced within a study of blood T cell repertoires in COVID-19. TCRdb keeps only in-frame clones here, not all; method: immunoSEQ multiplex PCR. This sample has some 170,000 clones, with about 91% found just once. Trimming stripped 5 bases from V and 5 bases from J, with 12 bases between. Germline V gene lookup returns CDR1 SGHVS and CDR2 FNYEAQ. The CDR3 extends over 14 amino acids. The chain is built from TRBV7-6 and TRBJ2-2, with D possibly TRBD2 on 5 matching bases. The sample taken for sequencing was peripheral blood. The sequence came from a woman in her sixties or seventies who had recovered from COVID-19. The CDR3 DNA is TGTGCCAGCAGCCCCGGCCGGGGTACCGGGGAGCTGTTTTTT. Protein: CASSPGRGTGELFF. The full variable domain, in which reference TRBV7-6 and TRBJ2-2 provide the parts outside the CDR3, is GAGVSQSPRYKVTKRGQDVALRCDPISGHVSLYWYRQALGQGPEFLTYFNYEAQQDKSGLPNDRFSAERPEGSISTLTIQRTEQRDSAMYRCASSPGRGTGELFFGEGSRLTVL.